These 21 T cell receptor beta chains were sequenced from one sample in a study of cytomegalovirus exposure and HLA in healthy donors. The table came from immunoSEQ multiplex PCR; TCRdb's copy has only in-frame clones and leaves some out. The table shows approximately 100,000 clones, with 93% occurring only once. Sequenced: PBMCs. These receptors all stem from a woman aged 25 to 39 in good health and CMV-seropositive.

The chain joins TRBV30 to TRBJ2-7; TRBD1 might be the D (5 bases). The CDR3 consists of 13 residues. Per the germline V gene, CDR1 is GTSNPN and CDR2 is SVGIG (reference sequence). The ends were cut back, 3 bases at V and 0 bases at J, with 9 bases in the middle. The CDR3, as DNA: TGTGCCTGGAGCAATGACAGCTCCTACGAGCAGTACTTC. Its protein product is CAWSNDSSYEQYF.

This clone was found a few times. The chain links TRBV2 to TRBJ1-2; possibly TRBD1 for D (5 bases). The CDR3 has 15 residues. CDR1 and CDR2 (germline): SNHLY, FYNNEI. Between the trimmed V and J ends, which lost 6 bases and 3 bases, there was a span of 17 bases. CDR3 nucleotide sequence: TGTGCCAGCAGCTTTTTACCGGGGGTGGACTATGGCTACACCTTC. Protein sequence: CASSFLPGVDYGYTF.

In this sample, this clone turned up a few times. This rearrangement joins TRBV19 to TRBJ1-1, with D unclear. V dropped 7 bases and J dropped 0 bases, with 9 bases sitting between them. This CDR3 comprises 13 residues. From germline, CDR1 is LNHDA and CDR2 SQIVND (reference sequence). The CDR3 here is CASTVKMNTEAFF. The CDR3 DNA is TGTGCCAGTACAGTGAAAATGAACACTGAAGCTTTCTTT.

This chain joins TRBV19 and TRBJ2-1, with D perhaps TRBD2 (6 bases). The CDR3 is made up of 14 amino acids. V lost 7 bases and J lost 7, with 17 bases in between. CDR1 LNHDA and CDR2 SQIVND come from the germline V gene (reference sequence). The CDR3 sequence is CASIGGLLNNEQFF. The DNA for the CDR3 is TGTGCCAGTATTGGGGGACTCCTAAATAATGAGCAGTTCTTC. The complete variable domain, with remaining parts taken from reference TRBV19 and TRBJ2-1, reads DGGITQSPKYLFRKEGQNVTLSCEQNLNHDAMYWYRQDPGQGLRLIYYSQIVNDFQKGDIAEGYSVSREKKESFPLTVTSAQKNPTAFYLCASIGGLLNNEQFFGPGTRLTVL.

The CDR3 DNA sequence: TGCGCCAGCAGCTTAGGATCCTCAATTTTGACTGAGAGAGGGAGTGAGCAGTTCTTC. This encodes CASSLGSSILTERGSEQFF. This chain joins TRBV5-1 and TRBJ2-1; a possible D gene is TRBD2 (5 bases). The V end was cut by 2 bases, the J end by 9 bases, with 30 bases between. This CDR3 is built from 19 residues. Germline CDR1 reads SGHRS; CDR2 reads YFSETQ.

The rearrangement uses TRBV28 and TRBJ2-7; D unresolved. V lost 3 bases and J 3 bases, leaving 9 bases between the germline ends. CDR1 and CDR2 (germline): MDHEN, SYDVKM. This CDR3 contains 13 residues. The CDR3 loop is CASSFIPRYEQYF. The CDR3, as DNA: TGTGCCAGCAGTTTTATTCCCCGCTACGAGCAGTACTTC.

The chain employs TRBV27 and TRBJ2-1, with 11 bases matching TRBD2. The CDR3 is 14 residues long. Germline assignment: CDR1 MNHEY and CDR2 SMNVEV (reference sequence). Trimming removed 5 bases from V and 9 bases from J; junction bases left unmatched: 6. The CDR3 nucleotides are TGTGCCAGCAGTCCCACCCTAGCGGGAGGTGAGCAGTTCTTC. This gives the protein CASSPTLAGGEQFF.

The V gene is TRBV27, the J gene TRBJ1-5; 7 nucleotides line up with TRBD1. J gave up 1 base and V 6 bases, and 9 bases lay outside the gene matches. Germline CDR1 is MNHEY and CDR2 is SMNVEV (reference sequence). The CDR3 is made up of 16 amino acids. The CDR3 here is CASRHNRDSSNQPQHF. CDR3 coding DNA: TGTGCCAGCAGGCATAACAGGGACAGCAGCAATCAGCCCCAGCATTTT.

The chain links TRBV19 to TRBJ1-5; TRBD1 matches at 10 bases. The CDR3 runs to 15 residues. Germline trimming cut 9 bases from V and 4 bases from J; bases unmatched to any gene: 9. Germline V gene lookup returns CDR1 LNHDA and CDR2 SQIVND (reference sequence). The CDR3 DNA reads TGTGCCAGCCAGAGACAGGGGGCTTGGAATCAGCCCCAGCATTTT. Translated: CASQRQGAWNQPQHF.

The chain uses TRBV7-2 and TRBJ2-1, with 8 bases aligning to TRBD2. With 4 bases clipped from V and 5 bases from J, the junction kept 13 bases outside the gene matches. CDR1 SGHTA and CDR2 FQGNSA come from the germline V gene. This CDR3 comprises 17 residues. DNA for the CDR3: TGTGCCAGCAGCTACCAGGCGGCACTAGCGGTAAACAATGAGCAGTTCTTC. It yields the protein CASSYQAALAVNNEQFF. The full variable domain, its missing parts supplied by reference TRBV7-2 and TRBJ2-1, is GAGVSQSPSNKVTEKGKDVELRCDPISGHTALYWYRQSLGQGLEFLIYFQGNSAPDKSGLPSDRFSAERTGGSVSTLTIQRTQQEDSAVYLCASSYQAALAVNNEQFFGPGTRLTVL.

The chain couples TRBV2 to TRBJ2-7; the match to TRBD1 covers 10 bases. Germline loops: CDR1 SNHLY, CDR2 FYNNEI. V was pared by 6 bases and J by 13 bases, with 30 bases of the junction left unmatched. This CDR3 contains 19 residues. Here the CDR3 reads CASRSPGQGIELGEPTPYF. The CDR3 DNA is TGTGCCAGCAGGAGTCCGGGACAGGGGATTGAATTGGGGGAGCCCACCCCCTACTTC.

In nucleotides, the CDR3 is TGTGCCAGTAGTATCGGGACAGCAGAATACGAGCAGTACTTC. Amino acid sequence: CASSIGTAEYEQYF. The rearrangement joins TRBV19 to TRBJ2-7; 7 bases map to TRBD1. Germline V CDR1 and CDR2: LNHDA, SQIVND (reference sequence). V dropped 3 bases and J dropped 4; count of bases not matched to a gene: 6. This CDR3 has 14 amino acids. Full variable domain (rest looked up from reference TRBV19 and TRBJ2-7): DGGITQSPKYLFRKEGQNVTLSCEQNLNHDAMYWYRQDPGQGLRLIYYSQIVNDFQKGDIAEGYSVSREKKESFPLTVTSAQKNPTAFYLCASSIGTAEYEQYFGPGTRLTVT.

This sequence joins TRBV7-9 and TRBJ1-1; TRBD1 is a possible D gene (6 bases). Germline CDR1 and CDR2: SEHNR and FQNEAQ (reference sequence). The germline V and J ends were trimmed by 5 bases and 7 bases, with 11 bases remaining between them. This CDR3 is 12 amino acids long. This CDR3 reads CASSQQGHEAFF. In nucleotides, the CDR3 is TGTGCCAGCAGCCAACAGGGCCATGAAGCTTTCTTT.

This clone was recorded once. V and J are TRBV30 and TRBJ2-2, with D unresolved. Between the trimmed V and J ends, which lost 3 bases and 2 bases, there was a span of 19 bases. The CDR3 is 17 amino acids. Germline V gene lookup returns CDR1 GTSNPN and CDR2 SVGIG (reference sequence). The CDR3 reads CAWRDWRKTVNTGELFF. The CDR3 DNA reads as TGTGCCTGGAGGGATTGGCGGAAGACCGTTAACACCGGGGAGCTGTTTTTT.

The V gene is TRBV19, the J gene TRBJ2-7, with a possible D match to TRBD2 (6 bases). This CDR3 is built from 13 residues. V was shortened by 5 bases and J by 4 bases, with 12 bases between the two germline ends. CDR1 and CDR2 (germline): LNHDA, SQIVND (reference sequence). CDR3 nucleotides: TGTGCCAGTAGTTCGGGACTCCTGTACGAGCAGTACTTC. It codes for CASSSGLLYEQYF.

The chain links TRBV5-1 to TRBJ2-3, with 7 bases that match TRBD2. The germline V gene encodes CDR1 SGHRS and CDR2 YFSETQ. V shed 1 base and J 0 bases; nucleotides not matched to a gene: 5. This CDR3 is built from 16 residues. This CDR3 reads CASSLPRETSTDTQYF. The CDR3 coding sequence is TGCGCCAGCAGCTTGCCGCGGGAGACTAGCACAGATACGCAGTATTTT.

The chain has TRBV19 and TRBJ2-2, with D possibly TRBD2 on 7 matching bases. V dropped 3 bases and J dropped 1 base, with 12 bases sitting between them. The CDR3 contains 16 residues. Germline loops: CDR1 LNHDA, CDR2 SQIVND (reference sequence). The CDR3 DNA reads TGTGCCAGTAGTATGAAGGGGGGGCGGAACACCGGGGAGCTGTTTTTT. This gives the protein CASSMKGGRNTGELFF.

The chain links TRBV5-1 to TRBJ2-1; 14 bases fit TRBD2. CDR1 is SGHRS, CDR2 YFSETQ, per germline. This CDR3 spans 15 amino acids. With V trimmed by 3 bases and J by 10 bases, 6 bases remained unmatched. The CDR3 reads CASSSGLAGVREQFF. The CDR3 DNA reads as TGCGCCAGCAGCTCGGGACTAGCGGGAGTGCGGGAGCAGTTCTTC.

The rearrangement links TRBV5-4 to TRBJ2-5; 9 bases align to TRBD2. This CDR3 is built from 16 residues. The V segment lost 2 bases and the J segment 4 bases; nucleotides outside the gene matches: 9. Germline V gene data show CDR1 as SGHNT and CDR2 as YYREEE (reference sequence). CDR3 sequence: CASSLRLADGRETQYF. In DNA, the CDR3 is TGTGCCAGCAGCTTACGACTAGCGGACGGCCGAGAGACCCAGTACTTC.

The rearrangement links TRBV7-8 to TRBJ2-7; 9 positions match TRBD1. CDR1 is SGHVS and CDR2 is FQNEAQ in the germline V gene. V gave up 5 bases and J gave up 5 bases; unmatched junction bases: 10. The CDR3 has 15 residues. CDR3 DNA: TGTGCCAGCAGCCCGCGTCCGGGACAGGGTGACGAGCAGTACTTC. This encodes CASSPRPGQGDEQYF.

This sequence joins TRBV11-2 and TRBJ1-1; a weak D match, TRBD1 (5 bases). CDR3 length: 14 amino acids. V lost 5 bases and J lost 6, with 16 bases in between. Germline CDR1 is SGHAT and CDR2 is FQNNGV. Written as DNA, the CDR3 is TGTGCCAGCAGCAGAAATCAAGGGGCGGCTGAAGCTTTCTTT. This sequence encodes CASSRNQGAAEAFF.